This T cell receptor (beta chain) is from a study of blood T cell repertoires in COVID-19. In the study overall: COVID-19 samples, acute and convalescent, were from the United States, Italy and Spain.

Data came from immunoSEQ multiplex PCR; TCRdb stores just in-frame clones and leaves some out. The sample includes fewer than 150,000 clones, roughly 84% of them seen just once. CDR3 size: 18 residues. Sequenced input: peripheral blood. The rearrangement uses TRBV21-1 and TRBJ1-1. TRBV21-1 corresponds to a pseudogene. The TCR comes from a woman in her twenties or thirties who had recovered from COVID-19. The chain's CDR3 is CASSTLHYSGGGITEAFF. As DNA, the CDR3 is TGTGCCAGCAGTACATTACACTATTCCGGGGGGGGGATCACTGAAGCTTTCTTT.